The next 16 T cell receptor beta chains were all read from a single sample in a study of blood T cell repertoires in COVID-19. Clones were read by immunoSEQ multiplex PCR, and TCRdb kept only the in-frame ones, dropping some. The table shows 110,000 or so clones, with around 80% occurring only once. The sample taken for sequencing was peripheral blood. The source is a human donor in a cohort sampled during active or convalescent COVID-19.

The V and J genes are TRBV24-1 and TRBJ1-5; D not resolved. Per germline, CDR1 KGHDR and CDR2 SFDVKD. The CDR3 totals 15 residues. V was shortened by 8 bases and J by 2 bases, with 15 bases between the two germline ends. The DNA of the CDR3 is TGTGCCACCAAGTCGTATCGGGAACGCAATCAGCCCCAGCATTTT. This sequence encodes CATKSYRERNQPQHF.

This clone was picked up many times. The DNA for the CDR3 is TGCGCCAGCAGCCAAGATAACCGACCTACTATAGAGCCCCAGCATTTT. It codes for CASSQDNRPTIEPQHF. The chain links TRBV4-1 to TRBJ1-5, with D uncertain. CDR3 length: 16 amino acids. The V end lost 0 bases, the J end lost 8 bases, and 17 bases lay between the germline ends. CDR1 is MGHRA and CDR2 is YSYEKL in the germline V gene.

The V call is TRBV5-3, the J call TRBJ2-7; D might be TRBD1 (5 bases). TRBV5-3 is designated an ORF whose function remains uncertain. This CDR3 contains 14 residues. V was cut by 4 bases and J by 1 base, with 12 bases left in between. In nucleotides, the CDR3 is TGTGCCAGAAGCCCAAAAGGGGTATCCTACGAGCAGTACTTC. It is translated as CARSPKGVSYEQYF.

The CDR3 here is CASSRRQGSDGELFF. The CDR3 nucleotides are TGTGCCAGCTCTCGACGACAGGGGTCGGACGGGGAGCTGTTTTTT. The genes are TRBV18 and TRBJ2-2, with 8 bases fitting TRBD1. This CDR3 contains 15 residues. Germline CDR1 reads KGHSH; CDR2 reads LQKENI. V lost 6 bases, J lost 7 bases, and 10 bases stayed unmatched.

This rearrangement joins TRBV27 to TRBJ2-7; the D gene is possibly TRBD1 (5 bases). The CDR3 has 16 residues. The V end lost 2 bases, the J end lost 0 bases, and 14 bases lay between the germline ends. The germline V gene has CDR1 MNHEY and CDR2 SMNVEV (reference sequence). The CDR3 DNA is TGTGCCAGCAGTTTAAGCCCTCAGGGAATCTCCTACGAGCAGTACTTC. This sequence encodes CASSLSPQGISYEQYF.

This chain joins TRBV14 and TRBJ1-4, with TRBD1 matching over 11 bases. The V gene's germline CDR1 is SGHDN and CDR2 FVKESK. This CDR3 has 17 residues. The ends lost 3 bases at V and 7 bases at J; junction bases unmatched: 10. The CDR3 loop reads CASSHVIWTGGIEKLFF. The CDR3 nucleotides read TGTGCCAGCAGCCATGTCATCTGGACAGGGGGCATTGAAAAACTGTTTTTT.

CDR3 DNA sequence: TGTGCCAGCAGTTTATTTTGGGGGGGTGAGCAGTTCTTC. It translates to CASSLFWGGEQFF. The gene calls are TRBV12-3 or TRBV12-4 and TRBJ2-1, with TRBD2 matching 7 bases. Trimming took 2 bases from V and 9 from J; bases not matched to a gene: 4. The CDR3 covers 13 residues.

The chain carries TRBV9 and TRBJ2-1; weak D call: TRBD2 (6 bases). Trimming left V 2 bases short and J 2 bases short, with 11 bases between. Germline V gene sequence: CDR1 SGDLS, CDR2 YYNGEE. The CDR3 sequence is 15 residues long. CDR3 nucleotides: TGTGCCAGCAGCGTGAGGAGCGGGCCCTACAATGAGCAGTTCTTC. As protein: CASSVRSGPYNEQFF.

J is TRBJ1-1 and V is TRBV28; D is ambiguous. V was pared by 5 bases and J by 0 bases, with 22 bases between. This CDR3 spans 18 amino acids. Germline-derived CDR1 and CDR2 are MDHEN and SYDVKM. In DNA, the CDR3 is TGTGCCAGCAGTCCCCCTCACGATCCCAGATATATGAACACTGAAGCTTTCTTT. Protein product: CASSPPHDPRYMNTEAFF.

The V call is TRBV7-2, the J call TRBJ2-5; D perhaps matches TRBD1 (6 bases). This CDR3 is built from 14 residues. The germline CDR1 and CDR2 sequences are SGHTA and FQGNSA. The germline V and J ends were trimmed by 2 bases and 1 base, with 8 bases remaining between them. The CDR3 loop is CASSLLGAQETQYF. CDR3 nucleotide sequence: TGTGCCAGCAGCTTATTGGGGGCCCAAGAGACCCAGTACTTC.

The rearrangement joins TRBV7-9 to TRBJ2-7; D might be TRBD2 (6 bases). The V and J ends lost 4 bases and 2 bases respectively, with 9 bases between them. Germline V gives CDR1 SEHNR, CDR2 FQNEAQ (reference sequence). CDR3 length: 13 amino acids. CDR3 amino acids: CASSSGLTYEQYF. The DNA of the CDR3 is TGTGCCAGCAGCTCGGGACTTACCTACGAGCAGTACTTC.

On this clone: At one of its ends the junction is not consistent with the germline gene, which may arise from a read error. The V call is TRBV10-3, the J call TRBJ1-1; 8 nucleotides line up with TRBD1. CDR1 ENHRY and CDR2 SYGVKD come from the germline V gene. The CDR3 has 14 amino acids. CDR3 loop: CATSPGTGNTEAFF. DNA of the CDR3: TGTGCCACCAGTCCCGGGACAGGGAACACTGAAGCTTTCTTT.

This clone turned up a few times. This rearrangement joins TRBV28 to TRBJ1-1, with 10 positions matching TRBD1. The V gene's germline CDR1 is MDHEN and CDR2 SYDVKM. This CDR3 is 15 amino acids long. The V gene end was trimmed by 2 bases and the J gene end by 11 bases; junction bases not matched to a gene: 11. The CDR3: CASSLPGTGATLAFF. The DNA for the CDR3 is TGTGCCAGCAGTTTACCCGGGACAGGGGCGACCCTGGCTTTCTTT.

CDR3 region: CASSRQGDGSPLHF. CDR3 coding DNA: TGTGCCAGCAGTCGACAGGGCGATGGTTCACCCCTCCACTTT. The rearrangement uses TRBV6-5 and TRBJ1-6; the match to TRBD1 covers 7 bases. The CDR3 is 14 amino acids. Germline V CDR1 and CDR2: MNHEY, SVGAGI. V dropped 5 bases and J dropped 9; count of bases not matched to a gene: 7.

This clone occurred once. The chain links TRBV20-1 to TRBJ1-3, with TRBD1 matching 8 bases. The CDR3 extends over 14 amino acids. The germline V gene encodes CDR1 DFQATT and CDR2 SNEGSKA (reference sequence). J lost 8 bases, V lost 3 bases, and 9 bases had no gene match. The CDR3 reads CSASIRTGRDTIYF. The CDR3 coding sequence is TGCAGTGCTAGTATCAGGACAGGGCGAGACACCATATATTTT.

CDR3 bases: TGTGCCAGCAGCTGGACACTTTACGAGCAGTACTTC. This gives the protein CASSWTLYEQYF. J is TRBJ2-7 and V is TRBV5-8; D may be TRBD1 (5 bases). V was trimmed by 3 bases and J by 4 bases, leaving 8 bases between them. CDR1 and CDR2 from the germline V gene are SGHTS and YDEGEE. The CDR3 loop spans 12 amino acids.